The rows below give T cell receptor beta chains drawn from one sample of a study of blood T cell repertoires in COVID-19. TCRdb's table, derived via immunoSEQ multiplex PCR, lists solely in-frame clones and lacks some. Of more than 95,000 clones listed, more than 70% are singletons. The sequencing sample was made of peripheral blood. Receptor source: a woman aged 55-75 years in a cohort sampled during active or convalescent COVID-19. Both conserved end residues are part of each CDR3. Each record gives: CDR3 DNA, CDR3 protein, D gene, J gene, CDR3 length, V gene, clone size. The D gene is left open where the match is weak. Expanded clones are given a class, and other clones once, few, many or no size at all.

TGCGCCAGCAGTGAGGAACCGAGCACTGAAGCTTTCTTT CASSEEPSTEAFF NA TRBJ1-1 13 TRBV10-1 NA
TGTGCCAGCAGCTTAGGGGGGACATTTGACACTGAAGCTTTCTTT CASSLGGTFDTEAFF NA TRBJ1-1 15 TRBV11-2 NA
TGTGCCAGCAGCCCCGCCGGGACTCCGAACACCGGGGAGCTGTTTTTT CASSPAGTPNTGELFF NA TRBJ2-2 16 TRBV7-9 NA
TGTGCCAGCAGCGTAGGGTCTAGCAGACTCACAGATACGCAGTATTTT CASSVGSSRLTDTQYF NA TRBJ2-3 16 TRBV9 NA
TGTGCCAGCAGCTTAGGCCAGAATCATAATTCACCCCTCCACTTT CASSLGQNHNSPLHF NA TRBJ1-6 15 TRBV7-2 NA
TGTGCCAGCAGCTTGGAGACTAGCGGGGGAAGGACCTCCTACAATGAGCAGTTCTTC CASSLETSGGRTSYNEQFF TRBD2 TRBJ2-1 19 TRBV5-4 NA
TGTGCCAGTAGTCACTTATCTTGGGGGGGGCCAGGAGGAAACATTCAGTACTTC CASSHLSWGGPGGNIQYF NA TRBJ2-4 18 TRBV19 NA
TGTGCCAGCACCCGTATGAACACTGAAGCTTTCTTT CASTRMNTEAFF NA TRBJ1-1 12 TRBV28 NA
TGTGCCAGCAGCTTGGCGGCTGGCTCCAATTCACCCCTCCACTTT CASSLAAGSNSPLHF NA TRBJ1-6 15 TRBV11-2 NA
TGTGCCAGCAGCTTAGTTCACAGGGGATCCACAGATACGCAGTATTTT CASSLVHRGSTDTQYF TRBD1 TRBJ2-3 16 TRBV11-3 NA
TGTGCCAGCAGTTCCGGGACAGCCTATGGCTACACCTTC CASSSGTAYGYTF TRBD1 TRBJ1-2 13 TRBV11-2 NA
TGTGCCAGCTCACCCACAGGGGGCTTTGAAGCTTTCTTT CASSPTGGFEAFF TRBD1 TRBJ1-1 13 TRBV18 NA
TGTGCCAGCAGCTCTGCCAGGGGGAACACCGGGGAGCTGTTTTTT CASSSARGNTGELFF NA TRBJ2-2 15 TRBV7-8 NA
TGTGCCAGCTTAGGGGGGGGGCCGGGCACCGGGGAGCTGTTTTTT CASLGGGPGTGELFF NA TRBJ2-2 15 TRBV2 NA
TGTGCCAGCAGCGTAGAAGGGAGCGGGAGGGCCAATGAGCAGTTCTTC CASSVEGSGRANEQFF TRBD2 TRBJ2-1 16 TRBV9 once
TGTGCCAGCAGCCCCAGGGGGGCCCGCAATGAGCAGTTCTTC CASSPRGARNEQFF NA TRBJ2-1 14 TRBV5-4 NA
TGTGCCACCGGGACAGGGAGGACTGAAGCTTTCTTT CATGTGRTEAFF TRBD1 TRBJ1-1 12 TRBV10-3 NA
TGTGCCAGCAGCCAACCGCAGGGCAGTTATGGCTACACCTTC CASSQPQGSYGYTF NA TRBJ1-2 14 TRBV11-1 NA
TGTGCCAGCAGCTCAAGGACAGAAGAGACCCAGTACTTC CASSSRTEETQYF NA TRBJ2-5 13 TRBV21-1 NA
TGTGCCAGCAGCTTACAGGTTGTCGCTTTCTTT CASSLQVVAFF NA TRBJ1-1 11 TRBV7-9 NA
TGTGCCAGCAGTTTACAGACAGGGGGTGGGAACACTGAAGCTTTCTTT CASSLQTGGGNTEAFF TRBD1 TRBJ1-1 16 TRBV5-4 NA
TGCGCCAGCAGCTTAAGCGGGGCTCAAGAGACCCAGTACTTC CASSLSGAQETQYF TRBD2 TRBJ2-5 14 TRBV5-1 NA
TGTGCCAGCAGCCCAGGGACTACGCAAGAGACCCAGTACTTC CASSPGTTQETQYF TRBD2 TRBJ2-5 14 TRBV5-4 NA
TGTGCCAGCAGTCGACCGGGAGACTCCTACAATGAGCAGTTCTTC CASSRPGDSYNEQFF NA TRBJ2-1 15 TRBV7-9 once
TGTGCCAGTAGTACGGGACTAGCACCGACTGAGACCCAGTACTTC CASSTGLAPTETQYF TRBD2 TRBJ2-5 15 TRBV19 NA
TGTGCCAGCGGGATGGACCTGATGGGGGACAGTGCCTCTAGGACCTTC CASGMDLMGDSASRTF TRBD1 TRBJ1-2 16 TRBV2 NA
TGTGCCAGCAGCTTACTTGGACAGCTACAAAACACAACTAATGAAAAACTGTTTTTT CASSLLGQLQNTTNEKLFF NA TRBJ1-4 19 TRBV9 NA
TGTGCCAGCAGTTACCGTCTACAGGGAAGTCAGCAGACCCAGTACTTC CASSYRLQGSQQTQYF NA TRBJ2-5 16 TRBV6-7 NA
TGTGCCAGCAGCCCAACCACGGGTCAGCCCCAGCATTTT CASSPTTGQPQHF NA TRBJ1-5 13 TRBV6-6 NA
TGTGCCATCAGGGCGACAGATGGCTACACCTTC CAIRATDGYTF NA TRBJ1-2 11 TRBV10-3 NA
TGCGCCAGCAGCTTGGAGGGACAAACGATAGAGACCCAGTACTTC CASSLEGQTIETQYF NA TRBJ2-5 15 TRBV5-1 NA
TGTGCCAGCAGCCCCGACAGGGATAATACGCAGTATTTT CASSPDRDNTQYF TRBD1 TRBJ2-3 13 TRBV2 NA
TGTGCCAGCAGCCGGCGGGAGGGCCGGGCAGATACGCAGTATTTT CASSRREGRADTQYF TRBD2 TRBJ2-3 15 TRBV3-1/TRBV3-2 NA
TGTGCCACCTCTAGGACAGGGAATGCAAAACTGTTTTTT CATSRTGNAKLFF TRBD1 TRBJ1-4 13 TRBV19 NA
TGTGCCAGCAGCCCAACCTGGGACAGGGGGCATAGGGGCTACACCTTC CASSPTWDRGHRGYTF TRBD1 TRBJ1-2 16 TRBV28 NA
TGTGCCAGTGGGGGGTCGGGGGTGCCCTACGAGCAGTACTTC CASGGSGVPYEQYF NA TRBJ2-7 14 TRBV19 once
TGTGCCAGCAGCCTCGGCTACAGGGTCAATCAGCCCCAGCATTTT CASSLGYRVNQPQHF NA TRBJ1-5 15 TRBV3-1/TRBV3-2 medium-sized
TGTGCCAGCAGTGACTCGAAGGAGGGCCTGCAGGGGGTGGAAGCTTTCTTT CASSDSKEGLQGVEAFF TRBD1 TRBJ1-1 17 TRBV6-4 NA
TGTGCCAGCAGCTGTCTCAGGGGAGCTCCTTTCCAAGGTTCACCCCTCCACTTT CASSCLRGAPFQGSPLHF NA TRBJ1-6 18 TRBV11-3 few
TGTGCCATCAGAGCCGGACTATCCACAGATACGCAGTATTTT CAIRAGLSTDTQYF NA TRBJ2-3 14 TRBV10-3 once
TGTGCCAGCTCACCTGACAGGGGGCATCTTTGGAGACTGTTTTTT CASSPDRGHLWRLFF TRBD1 TRBJ1-4 15 TRBV18 once
TGTGCCACCAGCATCGGGGCAGGGGCCATAAACTCTAACTATGGCTACACCTTC CATSIGAGAINSNYGYTF NA TRBJ1-2 18 TRBV15 NA
TGTGCCATCAGTGACGTGCGGAATGAAAAACTGTTTTTT CAISDVRNEKLFF NA TRBJ1-4 13 TRBV10-3 few
TGTGCCAGCTCCCCGGGCAGTGGGGAGGACTATGGCTACACCTTC CASSPGSGEDYGYTF NA TRBJ1-2 15 TRBV18 NA
TGTGCCAGCAGCCCCCAATACCTAGCGGGGCAAGAGACCCAGTACTTC CASSPQYLAGQETQYF TRBD2 TRBJ2-5 16 TRBV11-3 NA
TGTGCCAGTAGTATAGAGGGCGGGGCTGGGGCCAACGTCCTGACTTTC CASSIEGGAGANVLTF NA TRBJ2-6 16 TRBV19 NA
TGCGCCAGCAGCTTCGCCGGCACGGGTCTCAACAATGAGCAGTTCTTC CASSFAGTGLNNEQFF NA TRBJ2-1 16 TRBV5-1 NA
TGTGCCAGCAGCAAACCAGGACAGGGCGGCGACGAGCAGTACTTC CASSKPGQGGDEQYF TRBD1 TRBJ2-7 15 TRBV5-4 NA